This T cell receptor beta chain came from a study of blood T cell repertoires in COVID-19. At the level of the study: COVID-19 samples collected from the United States, Italy and Spain covered acute and convalescent phases. The analysed material was cDNA or gDNA that came from T cells, B-cell-depleted T cells, or PBMCs.

With respect to this clone: At one of its ends the junction is not consistent with the germline gene, which may arise from a read error.

Looked up from germline, CDR1 is SGHDT and CDR2 is YYEEEE. The CDR3 loop spans 12 amino acids. As handled by the study authors: Estimates of nucleated cell counts were drawn from the amplification of reference gene primers. Measured with immunoSEQ multiplex PCR; TCRdb has only the in-frame clones, and not every one. V and J calls and clone size come straight from that table; D and trimming were deduced from the DNA. The data contain tens of thousands of clones, 70% to 90% of them singletons. Sample: peripheral blood. This TCR was recovered from a human donor in a cohort sampled during active COVID-19. The V and J genes are TRBV5-6 and TRBJ1-5; possible D gene TRBD1, 5 bases. The CDR3 loop is CASSQDREPWYF. The CDR3 DNA sequence: TGTGCCAGCAGCCAAGACAGAGAGCCTTGGTATTTT.